These 30 T cell receptor beta chains were all obtained from the same sample, sequenced in a study of T cell changes during pregnancy in multiple sclerosis. Sequenced by immunoSEQ multiplex PCR; TCRdb stores in-frame clones only, minus some. Counted here are 60,000 to 90,000 clones, about 92% occurring once; the ten biggest clones make up about 2.5%. The material was peripheral blood, obtained after pregnancy. These receptor sequences come from a female donor in good health, enrolled as a control in a pregnancy study.

V is TRBV11-2 and J is TRBJ2-7; 10 nucleotides agree with TRBD1. The CDR3 runs to 15 residues. Germline V gene sequence: CDR1 SGHAT, CDR2 FQNNGV. Trimming cost V 5 bases and J 2 bases; bases outside gene matches: 6. The chain's CDR3 is CASSLGTGVTYEQYF. CDR3 sequence (DNA): TGTGCCAGCAGCCTCGGGACAGGGGTGACCTACGAGCAGTACTTC.

The V and J genes are TRBV5-4 and TRBJ1-4; 8 nucleotides match TRBD1. Germline V gene lookup returns CDR1 SGHNT and CDR2 YYREEE (reference sequence). The CDR3 is made up of 14 amino acids. J gave up 12 bases and V 3 bases, and 10 bases lay outside the gene matches. The CDR3 is CASSSPDRVAELFF. CDR3 sequence (DNA): TGTGCCAGCAGCTCCCCGGACAGGGTGGCAGAACTGTTTTTT.

The chain links TRBV9 to TRBJ2-3, with 12 positions matching TRBD2. The length of the CDR3 is 17 residues. The J segment lost 6 bases and the V segment lost 0 bases, leaving 8 bases of the junction unmatched. Germline lookup yields CDR1 SGDLS and CDR2 YYNGEE. The CDR3 spells CASSVASTSGSSDTQYF. CDR3 bases: TGTGCCAGCAGCGTAGCTTCGACTAGCGGGAGTTCCGATACGCAGTATTTT.

This chain connects TRBV19 to TRBJ2-5; TRBD2 matches at 15 bases. This CDR3 is built from 17 residues. Germline V lookup: CDR1 LNHDA, CDR2 SQIVND (reference sequence). With V trimmed by 4 bases and J by 1 base, 4 bases remained unmatched. The CDR3 DNA sequence: TGTGCCAGTAGTAGGACTAGCGGGGGGGCCATCCAAGAGACCCAGTACTTC. Amino acids: CASSRTSGGAIQETQYF.

This chain uses TRBV18 with TRBJ2-7; perhaps TRBD2 as D (5 bases). V was trimmed by 5 bases and J by 1 base, leaving 15 bases between them. This CDR3 is built from 15 residues. Germline assignment: CDR1 KGHSH and CDR2 LQKENI. CDR3 amino acids: CASSASGKGSYEQYF. The CDR3 nucleotides read TGTGCCAGCTCAGCCAGCGGCAAGGGTTCCTACGAGCAGTACTTC.

This clone has a handful of counts. The chain couples TRBV10-3 to TRBJ2-3; 11 nucleotides align to TRBD2. The CDR3 sequence is 19 residues long. Unmatched junction bases numbered 16, after V lost 6 bases and J lost 2 bases. CDR1 and CDR2 from the germline V gene are ENHRY and SYGVKD. This chain's CDR3 is CAISPGTSGGQQFTDTQYF. In DNA form, the CDR3 reads TGTGCCATCAGCCCCGGAACTAGCGGGGGACAGCAATTCACAGATACGCAGTATTTT.

This chain links TRBV15 with TRBJ2-5; 7 nucleotides align to TRBD1. Per germline, CDR1 LNHNV and CDR2 YYDKDF (reference sequence). The CDR3 covers 16 residues. The V gene end was trimmed by 2 bases and the J gene end by 6 bases; junction bases not matched to a gene: 12. The CDR3 here is CATSRSDRDGFKTQYF. The CDR3, as DNA: TGTGCCACCAGCAGATCCGACAGGGACGGTTTTAAGACCCAGTACTTC.

V usage is TRBV30 and J usage is TRBJ2-7; possibly TRBD2 for D (6 bases). The CDR3 has 17 amino acids. CDR1 is GTSNPN and CDR2 is SVGIG in the germline V gene (reference sequence). V lost 0 bases and J lost 2, with 20 bases in between. The CDR3 nucleotides are TGTGCCTGGAGTGTATACCTCCTGGCGGGATTCCCCTACGAGCAGTACTTC. Translating it yields CAWSVYLLAGFPYEQYF. Full variable domain (rest looked up from reference TRBV30 and TRBJ2-7): SQTIHQWPATLVQPVGSPLSLECTVEGTSNPNLYWYRQAAGRGLQLLFYSVGIGQISSEVPQNLSASRPQDRQFILSSKKLLLSDSGFYLCAWSVYLLAGFPYEQYFGPGTRLTVT.

This chain uses TRBV2 with TRBJ1-4, with a weak D call TRBD1 (5 bases). This CDR3 is built from 14 residues. The V end was cut by 3 bases, the J end by 5 bases, with 10 bases between. Germline CDR1 SNHLY, CDR2 FYNNEI. The CDR3 protein is CASSERGGNEKLFF. The CDR3 DNA sequence: TGTGCCAGCAGTGAGAGGGGAGGGAATGAAAAACTGTTTTTT.

The V call is TRBV15, the J call TRBJ1-2; TRBD1 might be the D (6 bases). Germline V CDR1 and CDR2: LNHNV, YYDKDF (reference sequence). With 6 bases removed from V and 4 bases from J, the gap between germline ends came to 18 bases. The CDR3 is 15 amino acids. The CDR3 protein is CATSPRQVRIYGYTF. Here the CDR3 DNA reads TGTGCCACCAGTCCCAGACAGGTCCGGATCTATGGCTACACCTTC.

Details on this clone: At one of its ends the junction is not consistent with the germline gene, which may arise from a read error. The chain uses TRBV7-2 and TRBJ2-1, with D maybe TRBD1 (6 bases). The CDR3 is 12 amino acids. Germline CDR1 and CDR2: SGHTA and FQGNSA. The DNA for the CDR3 is TGTGCCAGCAGCTCCACGACAGGTCTGGGGGTCTTC. Its protein is CASSSTTGLGVF.

This chain connects TRBV19 to TRBJ2-2; possibly TRBD2 for D (6 bases). The V gene lost 7 bases and the J gene lost 1 base, with 10 bases spanning the gap. The CDR3 totals 14 residues. Germline V gives CDR1 LNHDA, CDR2 SQIVND (reference sequence). As DNA, the CDR3 is TGTGCCAGTAAAGGACTACGGAACACCGGGGAGCTGTTTTTT. This codes for CASKGLRNTGELFF.

V usage is TRBV30 and J usage is TRBJ2-1, with D perhaps matching TRBD1 (6 bases). Germline V gene lookup returns CDR1 GTSNPN and CDR2 SVGIG (reference sequence). The CDR3 extends over 13 amino acids. This CDR3 is CGVSGQITNEQFF. CDR3 nucleotide sequence: TGTGGTGTGTCAGGACAGATAACAAATGAGCAGTTCTTC.

The J gene is TRBJ1-2, the V gene TRBV21-1; TRBD1 was called by the table and not checked on the DNA. TRBV21-1 is termed a pseudogene. The CDR3 extends over 15 amino acids. The CDR3 DNA sequence: TGTGCCAGCAGCAATCCCCAGGGGGCTATGTATGGCTACACCTTC. This codes for CASSNPQGAMYGYTF.

The rearrangement uses TRBV2 and TRBJ1-4, with a tentative D call TRBD1 (6 bases). Trimming shortened V by 6 bases and J by 8 bases, and 16 bases separated the two germline ends. This CDR3 region has 14 residues. The germline V gene has CDR1 SNHLY and CDR2 FYNNEI. CDR3 protein: CASRDTKTGEKLFF. The CDR3 nucleotides are TGTGCCAGCAGAGACACAAAGACAGGCGAAAAACTGTTTTTT.

This chain uses TRBV28 with TRBJ2-7; a weak D match, TRBD2 (6 bases). Trimming pared 2 bases from V and 0 bases from J, leaving 8 bases between. Germline loops: CDR1 MDHEN, CDR2 SYDVKM. The CDR3 length is 14 residues. In nucleotides, the CDR3 is TGTGCCAGCAGTTTAGCGGGGAGCTCCTACGAGCAGTACTTC. Translated: CASSLAGSSYEQYF.

The V and J genes are TRBV29-1 and TRBJ2-2; 9 nucleotides match TRBD1. Trimming cost V 6 bases and J 3 bases; bases outside gene matches: 2. Germline-derived CDR1 and CDR2 are SQVTM and ANQGSEA. The CDR3 extends over 13 amino acids. The CDR3: CSVTGGYTGELFF. The CDR3 nucleotides are TGCAGCGTGACAGGGGGTTACACCGGGGAGCTGTTTTTT.

V usage is TRBV2 and J usage is TRBJ2-7; 9 nucleotides agree with TRBD1. V lost 4 bases and J lost 6; bases outside the gene matches: 1. This CDR3 contains 12 residues. Germline V gives CDR1 SNHLY, CDR2 FYNNEI. CDR3 sequence reads: CASSGTGVEQYF. CDR3 DNA: TGTGCCAGCAGTGGGACAGGGGTCGAGCAGTACTTC. The whole variable domain, filled in from reference TRBV2 and TRBJ2-7, reads EPEVTQTPSHQVTQMGQEVILRCVPISNHLYFYWYRQILGQKVEFLVSFYNNEISEKSEIFDDQFSVERPDGSNFTLKIRSTKLEDSAMYFCASSGTGVEQYFGPGTRLTVT.

The rearrangement links TRBV7-9 to TRBJ1-6; maybe TRBD1 (5 bases). Trimming removed 5 bases from V and 5 bases from J, with 10 bases in between. Germline V CDR1 and CDR2: SEHNR, FQNEAQ (reference sequence). CDR3 size: 14 residues. DNA for the CDR3: TGTGCCAGCAGCCCGCCAGGGCATAATTCACCCCTCCACTTT. Amino acids: CASSPPGHNSPLHF.

This rearrangement joins TRBV5-6 to TRBJ1-3; D is uncertain. Germline V gene lookup returns CDR1 SGHDT and CDR2 YYEEEE. The CDR3 is 15 amino acids. The germline V and J ends were trimmed by 3 bases and 0 bases, with 10 bases remaining between them. CDR3 DNA: TGTGCCAGCAGCTGGAGGGTGAGCTCTGGAAACACCATATATTTT. It is translated as CASSWRVSSGNTIYF.

The chain employs TRBV28 and TRBJ1-1; the D is unclear. This CDR3 has 12 amino acids. CDR1 MDHEN and CDR2 SYDVKM come from the germline V gene. The V and J ends lost 3 bases and 0 bases respectively, with 2 bases between them. The CDR3 coding sequence is TGTGCCAGCAGTTTCATGAACACTGAAGCTTTCTTT. Translated: CASSFMNTEAFF.

A single count supports this clone. The rearrangement uses TRBV30 and TRBJ2-2; possibly TRBD1 for D (5 bases). Germline CDR1 and CDR2: GTSNPN and SVGIG (reference sequence). Trimming took 5 bases from V and 3 from J, leaving 16 bases between them. This CDR3 has 15 amino acids. In DNA form, the CDR3 reads TGTGCCTGGGTCAGGGCCACAACGGACACCGGGGAGCTGTTTTTT. Protein: CAWVRATTDTGELFF.

For the CDR3, the DNA is TGCAGCGTTGTCCCTTATGCGACAGGGACCATGAACACTGAAGCTTTCTTT. The encoded protein is CSVVPYATGTMNTEAFF. The chain combines TRBV29-1 with TRBJ1-1, with 7 bases identical to TRBD1. The CDR3 consists of 17 residues. V lost 4 bases to trimming and J lost 0 bases; unmatched junction nucleotides: 14. Germline V gene lookup returns CDR1 SQVTM and CDR2 ANQGSEA. The variable domain in full, completed from reference TRBV29-1 and TRBJ1-1, reads SAVISQKPSRDICQRGTSLTIQCQVDSQVTMMFWYRQQPGQSLTLIATANQGSEATYESGFVIDKFPISRPNLTFSTLTVSNMSPEDSSIYLCSVVPYATGTMNTEAFFGQGTRLTVV.

The chain recombines TRBV14 with TRBJ2-2, with 11 bases matching TRBD2. V lost 2 bases and J lost 2; bases outside the gene matches: 10. CDR3 length equals 19 residues. Germline values: CDR1 SGHDN, CDR2 FVKESK. The CDR3 region has the DNA TGTGCCAGCAGCCAAAGGGAGACTAGCGGGATCCATAACACCGGGGAGCTGTTTTTT. It specifies CASSQRETSGIHNTGELFF.

The chain couples TRBV7-3 to TRBJ1-1, with 7 positions matching TRBD1. The CDR3 contains 16 residues. Losses at the gene ends were 2 bases for V and 4 bases for J; bases not matched to a gene: 10. Germline CDR1 is SGHTA and CDR2 is FQGTGA. Written as DNA, the CDR3 is TGTGCCAGCAGCTTAGCCCAAGGGACAGCCTGCACTGAAGCTTTCTTT. Protein: CASSLAQGTACTEAFF.

The chain employs TRBV7-2 and TRBJ2-1; TRBD1 matches at 10 bases. Germline CDR1 is SGHTA and CDR2 is FQGNSA. CDR3 length equals 15 residues. After removal of 4 bases from V and 7 bases from J, the junction contained 7 bases not matched to a gene. The CDR3 DNA reads TGTGCCAGCAGCTCACCTGACAGGGGGCGGAATGAGCAGTTCTTC. Translation: CASSSPDRGRNEQFF.

The genes are TRBV5-1 and TRBJ2-3; 10 nucleotides line up with TRBD2. J was trimmed by 6 bases and V by 6 bases; bases with no gene match: 16. Germline assignment: CDR1 SGHRS and CDR2 YFSETQ. The CDR3 is made up of 17 amino acids. The CDR3 coding sequence is TGCGCCAGCACCCCCCGCCAGTCTAGCGGGGGAATGGATACGCAGTATTTT. Protein product: CASTPRQSSGGMDTQYF.

The V and J genes are TRBV5-1 and TRBJ2-7; 8 bases agree with TRBD2. V was clipped by 0 bases and J by 0 bases; unmatched bases: 2. Germline CDR1 and CDR2: SGHRS and YFSETQ. This CDR3 is 15 amino acids long. CDR3 nucleotides: TGCGCCAGCAGCTTGGTAGCGGGAAGCTCCTACGAGCAGTACTTC. Protein product: CASSLVAGSSYEQYF.

The rearrangement links TRBV5-1 to TRBJ2-3; tentatively, D is TRBD1 (7 bases). The CDR3 sequence is 15 residues long. Germline CDR1 reads SGHRS; CDR2 reads YFSETQ. Trimming cost V 0 bases and J 5 bases, with 13 bases left between them. For the CDR3, the DNA is TGCGCCAGCAGCTTGGCAGGGGGAGGAGGAGATACGCAGTATTTT. This gives the protein CASSLAGGGGDTQYF.

The chain links TRBV18 to TRBJ2-3, with 11 bases aligning to TRBD2. The CDR3 totals 15 residues. Trimming at V came to 5 bases and at J to 1 base, leaving 2 bases not matched to a gene. CDR1 and CDR2 from the germline V gene are KGHSH and LQKENI. Written as DNA, the CDR3 is TGTGCCAGCTCAACGGGACTAGCGGGCACAGATACGCAGTATTTT. This gives the protein CASSTGLAGTDTQYF.